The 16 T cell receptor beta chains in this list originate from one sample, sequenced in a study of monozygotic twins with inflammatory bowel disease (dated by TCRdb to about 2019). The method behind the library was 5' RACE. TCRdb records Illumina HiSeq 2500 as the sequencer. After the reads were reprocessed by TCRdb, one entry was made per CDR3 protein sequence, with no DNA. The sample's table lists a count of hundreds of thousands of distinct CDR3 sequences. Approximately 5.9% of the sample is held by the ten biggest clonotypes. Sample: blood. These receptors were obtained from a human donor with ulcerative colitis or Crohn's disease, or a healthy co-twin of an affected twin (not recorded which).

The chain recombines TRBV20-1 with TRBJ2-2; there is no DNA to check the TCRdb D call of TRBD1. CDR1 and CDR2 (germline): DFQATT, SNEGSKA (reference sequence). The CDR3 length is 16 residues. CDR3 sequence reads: CSARDPLGQNTGELFF.

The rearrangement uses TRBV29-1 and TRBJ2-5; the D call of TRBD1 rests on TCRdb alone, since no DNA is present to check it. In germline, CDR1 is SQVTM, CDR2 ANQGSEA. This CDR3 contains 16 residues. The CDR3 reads CSASGGYRGNQETQYF.

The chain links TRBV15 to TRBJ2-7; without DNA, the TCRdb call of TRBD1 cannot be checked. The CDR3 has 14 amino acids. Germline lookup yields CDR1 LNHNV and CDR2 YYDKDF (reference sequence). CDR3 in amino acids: CATSRDRGPYEQYF.

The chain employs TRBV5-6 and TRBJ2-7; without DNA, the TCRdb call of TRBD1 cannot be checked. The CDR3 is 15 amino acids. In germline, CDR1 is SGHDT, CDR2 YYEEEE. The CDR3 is CASSLSQGSLYEQYF. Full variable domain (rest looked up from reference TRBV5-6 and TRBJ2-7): DAGVTQSPTHLIKTRGQQVTLRCSPKSGHDTVSWYQQALGQGPQFIFQYYEEEERQRGNFPDRFSGHQFPNYSSELNVNALLLGDSALYLCASSLSQGSLYEQYFGPGTRLTVT.

CDR3: CASLAGGNTGELFF. The rearrangement uses TRBV30 and TRBJ2-2; the TCRdb D gene call, TRBD2, has no DNA to confirm it. CDR3 length: 14 amino acids. CDR1 is GTSNPN, CDR2 SVGIG, per germline (reference sequence).

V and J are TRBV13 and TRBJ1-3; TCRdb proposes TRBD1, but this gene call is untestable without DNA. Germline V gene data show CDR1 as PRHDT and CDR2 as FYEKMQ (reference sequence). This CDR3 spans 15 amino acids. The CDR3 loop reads CASSRGVYSGNTIYF.

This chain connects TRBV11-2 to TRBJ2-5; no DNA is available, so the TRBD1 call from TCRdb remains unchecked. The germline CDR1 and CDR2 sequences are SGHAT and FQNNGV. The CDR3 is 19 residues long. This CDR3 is CASSTRPGTGVVRQETQYF.

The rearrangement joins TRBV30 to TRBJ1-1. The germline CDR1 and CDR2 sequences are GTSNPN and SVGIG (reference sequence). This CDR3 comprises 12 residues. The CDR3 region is CAWSVQRAEAFF.

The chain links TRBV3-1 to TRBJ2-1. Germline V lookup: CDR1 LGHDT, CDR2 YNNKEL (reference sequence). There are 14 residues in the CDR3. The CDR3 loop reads CASRATVSYNEQFF.

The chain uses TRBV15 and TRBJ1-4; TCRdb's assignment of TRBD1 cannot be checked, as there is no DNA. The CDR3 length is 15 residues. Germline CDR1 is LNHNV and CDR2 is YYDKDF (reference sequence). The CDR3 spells CATSAGWGTNEKLFF.

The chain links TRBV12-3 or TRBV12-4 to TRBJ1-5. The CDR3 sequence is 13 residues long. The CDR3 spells CASSLGGTQPQHF.

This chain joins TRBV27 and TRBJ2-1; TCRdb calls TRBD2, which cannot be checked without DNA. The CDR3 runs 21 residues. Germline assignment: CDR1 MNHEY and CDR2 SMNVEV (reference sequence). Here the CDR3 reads CASSFQPSGRPHEPRYNEQFF.

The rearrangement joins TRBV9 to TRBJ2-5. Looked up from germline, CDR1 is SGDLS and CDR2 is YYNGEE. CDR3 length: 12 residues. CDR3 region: CASSSDRETQYF. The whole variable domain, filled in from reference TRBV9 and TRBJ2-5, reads DSGVTQTPKHLITATGQRVTLRCSPRSGDLSVYWYQQSLDQGLQFLIQYYNGEERAKGNILERFSAQQFPDLHSELNLSSLELGDSALYFCASSSDRETQYFGPGTRLLVL.

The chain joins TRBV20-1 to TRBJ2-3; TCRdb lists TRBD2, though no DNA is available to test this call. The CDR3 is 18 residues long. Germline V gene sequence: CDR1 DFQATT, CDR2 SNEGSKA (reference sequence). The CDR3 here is CSASRDGRTSGRAHTQYF.

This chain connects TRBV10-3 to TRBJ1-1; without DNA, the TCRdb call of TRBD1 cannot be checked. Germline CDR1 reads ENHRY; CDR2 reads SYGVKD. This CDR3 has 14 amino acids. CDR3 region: CAISDKARRTEAFF.

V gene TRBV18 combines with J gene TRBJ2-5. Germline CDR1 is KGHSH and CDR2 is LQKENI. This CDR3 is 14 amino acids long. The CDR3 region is CASSTTSPKETQYF.